One sample yielded the 18 T cell receptor beta chains listed below, sequenced in a study of blood T cell repertoires in COVID-19. Sequencing used immunoSEQ multiplex PCR; TCRdb keeps in-frame clones, though not all of them. This table holds some 200,000 clones, around 84% found once. The specimen was peripheral blood. The receptors stem from a woman aged 65 to 85 with COVID-19, enrolled during active disease.

The sample holds a few counts of this clone. The rearrangement joins TRBV7-2 to TRBJ1-5; 8 nucleotides align to TRBD1. The CDR3 loop spans 14 amino acids. The germline gives CDR1 SGHTA, CDR2 FQGNSA. V shed 3 bases, J shed 9 bases, and the junction held 7 bases outside the gene matches. For the CDR3, the DNA is TGTGCCAGCAGCTTCTTAACAGGGGGTTGGCCCCAGCATTTT. Encoded protein: CASSFLTGGWPQHF.

V usage is TRBV6-5 and J usage is TRBJ1-1; D remains unclear. The CDR3 has 13 residues. Germline lookup yields CDR1 MNHEY and CDR2 SVGAGI. Trimming took off 6 bases at V and 5 bases at J, with 13 bases between the two ends. DNA for the CDR3: TGTGCCAGCAGCTTCTCTCCGAGGACTGAAGCTTTCTTT. Amino acid sequence: CASSFSPRTEAFF.

The J gene is TRBJ2-3, the V gene TRBV18, with D unresolved. There are 15 residues in the CDR3. CDR1 and CDR2 from the germline V gene are KGHSH and LQKENI. Trimming stripped 3 bases from V and 1 base from J, with 11 bases between. CDR3 residues: CASSPPRKGTDTQYF. The CDR3 DNA is TGTGCCAGCTCACCGCCCAGGAAGGGCACAGATACGCAGTATTTT.

The gene calls are TRBV5-1 and TRBJ2-2, with D possibly matching TRBD1 (6 bases). With 0 bases removed from V and 6 bases from J, the gap between germline ends came to 9 bases. This CDR3 contains 14 residues. Germline CDR1 is SGHRS and CDR2 is YFSETQ. The CDR3 sequence: CASSLAQGPGELFF. CDR3 bases: TGCGCCAGCAGCTTGGCACAGGGTCCCGGGGAGCTGTTTTTT.

The chain has TRBV10-3 and TRBJ2-5; D may be TRBD2 (5 bases). V lost 4 bases to trimming and J lost 5 bases, with 11 bases between them. The CDR3 runs to 13 residues. Germline V CDR1 and CDR2: ENHRY, SYGVKD. CDR3 residues: CAISGEGSETQYF. The CDR3 bases are TGTGCCATCAGTGGTGAGGGCTCGGAGACCCAGTACTTC.

This rearrangement joins TRBV2 to TRBJ1-1; D is possibly TRBD1 (6 bases). CDR1 and CDR2 from the germline V gene are SNHLY and FYNNEI. CDR3 length: 13 residues. V shed 7 bases and J shed 2 bases, with 11 bases lying between them. This CDR3 reads CASNRGQNTEAFF. In nucleotides, the CDR3 is TGTGCCAGCAATAGGGGACAAAACACTGAAGCTTTCTTT.

The chain is built from TRBV19 and TRBJ1-5; 7 bases map to TRBD1. Germline CDR1 reads LNHDA; CDR2 reads SQIVND (reference sequence). V was clipped by 7 bases and J by 0 bases; unmatched bases: 15. The CDR3 is 18 residues long. CDR3 sequence (DNA): TGTGCCAGTAAGACGGGGGCAGGGGGAGGTCGTAGCAATCAGCCCCAGCATTTT. Translated: CASKTGAGGGRSNQPQHF.

The gene calls are TRBV29-1 and TRBJ1-1; D unresolved. V shed 4 bases and J shed 6 bases, with 9 bases lying between them. The V gene's germline CDR1 is SQVTM and CDR2 ANQGSEA. The CDR3 consists of 11 residues. The CDR3 here is CSVAGRAEAFF. For the CDR3, the DNA is TGCAGCGTTGCGGGGAGGGCTGAAGCTTTCTTT.

The CDR3: CASTWSNSPLHF. The CDR3 region has the DNA TGTGCCAGCACATGGAGTAATTCACCCCTCCACTTT. This sequence joins TRBV28 and TRBJ1-6; D remains unclear. This CDR3 comprises 12 residues. Trimming stripped 7 bases from V and 6 bases from J, with 7 bases between. Germline V lookup: CDR1 MDHEN, CDR2 SYDVKM.

V and J are TRBV9 and TRBJ2-1; TRBD2 matches 8 bases. Germline CDR1 reads SGDLS; CDR2 reads YYNGEE. The CDR3 loop spans 15 amino acids. V shed 0 bases and J 8 bases; nucleotides not matched to a gene: 7. CDR3 in amino acids: CASSVERELGHEQFF. In DNA form, the CDR3 reads TGTGCCAGCAGCGTAGAGCGGGAGTTGGGCCATGAGCAGTTCTTC.

The rearrangement uses TRBV19 and TRBJ2-3; 7 nucleotides align to TRBD2. The V segment lost 6 bases and the J segment 4 bases; nucleotides outside the gene matches: 10. Germline V gives CDR1 LNHDA, CDR2 SQIVND (reference sequence). The CDR3 has 15 amino acids. The CDR3 loop is CASSQSAGRADTQYF. The DNA for the CDR3 is TGTGCCAGTAGCCAATCAGCGGGAAGAGCAGATACGCAGTATTTT.

The chain uses TRBV29-1 and TRBJ2-3; tentatively, D is TRBD1 (6 bases). The CDR3 totals 15 residues. V was clipped by 7 bases and J by 1 base, with 18 bases between them. Germline V gene sequence: CDR1 SQVTM, CDR2 ANQGSEA. The CDR3 spells CSGGLGAPGTDTQYF. The CDR3 region has the DNA TGCAGCGGTGGCCTGGGGGCGCCGGGCACAGATACGCAGTATTTT.

The chain joins TRBV27 to TRBJ1-5, with D maybe TRBD1 (5 bases). The length of the CDR3 is 14 residues. The V gene's germline CDR1 is MNHEY and CDR2 SMNVEV (reference sequence). Trimming cost V 0 bases and J 9 bases, with 12 bases left between them. CDR3 DNA: TGTGCCAGCAGTTTATCCAGGGATAGGTCGCCCCAGCATTTT. Translation gives CASSLSRDRSPQHF.

The chain is built from TRBV27 and TRBJ2-5, with no clear D. CDR3 length equals 13 residues. Trimming stripped 5 bases from V and 5 bases from J, with 12 bases between. Germline lookup yields CDR1 MNHEY and CDR2 SMNVEV (reference sequence). The CDR3 region has the DNA TGTGCCAGCAGTGACCGCGGTTCCGAGACCCAGTACTTC. Residues: CASSDRGSETQYF.

The CDR3 here is CASSSLAGDLETQYF. In nucleotides, the CDR3 is TGTGCCAGCAGCTCTCTAGCGGGAGATTTGGAGACCCAGTACTTC. This rearrangement joins TRBV7-9 to TRBJ2-5; 10 nucleotides match TRBD2. The CDR3 is 15 residues long. Germline CDR1 and CDR2: SEHNR and FQNEAQ (reference sequence). The V gene end was trimmed by 4 bases and the J gene end by 5 bases; junction bases not matched to a gene: 7.

This clone was seen a single time. J is TRBJ2-7 and V is TRBV4-1; D is undetermined. V was cut by 2 bases and J by 1 base, with 3 bases left in between. CDR1 and CDR2 (germline): MGHRA, YSYEKL. The CDR3 extends over 12 amino acids. The CDR3: CASSQTSYEQYF. The CDR3 nucleotides read TGCGCCAGCAGCCAAACTTCCTACGAGCAGTACTTC.

The V gene is TRBV2, the J gene TRBJ1-1; the match to TRBD1 covers 8 bases. The germline gives CDR1 SNHLY, CDR2 FYNNEI. The J segment lost 1 base and the V segment lost 4 bases, leaving 5 bases of the junction unmatched. This CDR3 region has 15 residues. The DNA for the CDR3 is TGTGCCAGCAGTGTTCAGGGGGCAGGGAACACTGAAGCTTTCTTT. This encodes CASSVQGAGNTEAFF.

The gene calls are TRBV5-1 and TRBJ1-1; 7 nucleotides line up with TRBD1. J gave up 5 bases and V 4 bases, and 5 bases lay outside the gene matches. This CDR3 has 13 amino acids. CDR1 is SGHRS, CDR2 YFSETQ, per germline. The CDR3 nucleotides are TGCGCCAGCAGCGCACAGGGGTGGACTGAAGCTTTCTTT. Its translation: CASSAQGWTEAFF.